The 19 T cell receptor beta chains below were found in one sample sequenced in a study of shared clonotypes between healthy human individuals. Measured with immunoSEQ multiplex PCR; TCRdb has only the in-frame clones, and not every one. The data contain some 2.1 million clones, 85% to 95% of them singletons. The sequencing sample was made of naive CD4+ T cells sorted from blood. Noted subset: CD45RA+ positively selected. These receptor sequences come from a man younger than 35 in good health.

The chain uses TRBV7-9 and TRBJ2-1, with 9 bases matching TRBD1. The CDR3 totals 13 residues. Germline CDR1 and CDR2: SEHNR and FQNEAQ (reference sequence). The J segment lost 4 bases and the V segment lost 8 bases, leaving 3 bases of the junction unmatched. DNA of the CDR3: TGTGCCAGCCGGGACAGGGATTACAATGAGCAGTTCTTC. This codes for CASRDRDYNEQFF.

V usage is TRBV6-5 and J usage is TRBJ2-7; 12 bases match TRBD2. The CDR3 extends over 15 amino acids. With V trimmed by 6 bases and J by 4 bases, 7 bases remained unmatched. Germline V CDR1 and CDR2: MNHEY, SVGAGI. CDR3 DNA sequence: TGTGCCAGCAGCCCTAGCGGGAGGGCCTGGTACGAGCAGTACTTC. As protein: CASSPSGRAWYEQYF.

In regard to this clone: The same CDR3 arises from other DNA sequences in this sample as well. The chain is built from TRBV11-2 and TRBJ1-1; D gene uncertain. The CDR3 totals 13 residues. CDR1 is SGHAT, CDR2 FQNNGV, per germline. The ends were cut back, 3 bases at V and 2 bases at J, with 7 bases in the middle. The CDR3 nucleotides are TGTGCCAGCAGCTTTAGCCAAAACACTGAAGCTTTCTTT. Its translation: CASSFSQNTEAFF.

The chain uses TRBV4-3 and TRBJ2-7; 8 bases are shared with TRBD1. The CDR3 length is 15 residues. CDR1 is LGHNA and CDR2 is YSLEER in the germline V gene. V dropped 0 bases and J dropped 2; count of bases not matched to a gene: 3. CDR3 in amino acids: CASSQDSRGPYEQYF. CDR3 nucleotides: TGCGCCAGCAGCCAAGATTCCAGGGGGCCCTACGAGCAGTACTTC.

This sequence joins TRBV19 and TRBJ1-2; 7 bases align to TRBD1. Germline V gives CDR1 LNHDA, CDR2 SQIVND (reference sequence). CDR3 length equals 12 residues. J lost 6 bases, V lost 3 bases, and 1 base had no gene match. CDR3 loop: CASSMGQNGYTF. The CDR3 DNA reads TGTGCCAGTAGTATGGGACAGAATGGCTACACCTTC.

V is TRBV6-1 and J is TRBJ2-7, with TRBD2 as a possible D gene (6 bases). This CDR3 contains 16 residues. Trimming shortened V by 3 bases and J by 5 bases, and 20 bases separated the two germline ends. Germline CDR1 and CDR2: MNHNS and SASEGT. Written as DNA, the CDR3 is TGTGCCAGCAGTGATGGGGGACTTATGGGGATCCACGAGCAGTACTTC. It specifies CASSDGGLMGIHEQYF.

V and J are TRBV29-1 and TRBJ1-1, with a tentative D call TRBD1 (5 bases). The germline V gene encodes CDR1 SQVTM and CDR2 ANQGSEA. V was clipped by 4 bases and J by 0 bases, with 9 bases between them. The CDR3 totals 13 residues. Here the CDR3 DNA reads TGCAGCGTTGCAGGGTACGTGAACACTGAAGCTTTCTTT. The encoded protein is CSVAGYVNTEAFF.

V and J are TRBV11-3 and TRBJ2-1; D possibly corresponds to TRBD1 (6 bases). This CDR3 has 14 residues. The germline V gene has CDR1 SGHNT and CDR2 YENEEA. The germline V and J ends were trimmed by 1 base and 3 bases, with 7 bases remaining between them. CDR3 sequence: CASSLGDIYNEQFF. In DNA, the CDR3 is TGTGCCAGCAGCTTAGGGGACATCTACAATGAGCAGTTCTTC.

V and J are TRBV10-2 and TRBJ2-1; 7 nucleotides align to TRBD2. The CDR3 length is 13 residues. The V gene end was trimmed by 7 bases and the J gene end by 2 bases; junction bases not matched to a gene: 2. The germline gives CDR1 WSHSY, CDR2 SAAADI. The CDR3 DNA is TGCGCCAGCACCAGCGGGGCCTACAATGAGCAGTTCTTC. Its protein product is CASTSGAYNEQFF.

The V gene is TRBV5-1, the J gene TRBJ1-2, with TRBD1 identical over 11 bases. The J segment lost 4 bases and the V segment lost 8 bases, leaving 1 base of the junction unmatched. This CDR3 is 12 amino acids long. CDR1 is SGHRS and CDR2 is YFSETQ in the germline V gene. The CDR3 here is CASGQGAYGYTF. The DNA for the CDR3 is TGCGCCAGTGGACAGGGGGCCTATGGCTACACCTTC.

The chain uses TRBV19 and TRBJ2-1; 7 positions agree with TRBD2. Germline V CDR1 and CDR2: LNHDA, SQIVND (reference sequence). J was trimmed by 10 bases and V by 1 base; bases with no gene match: 10. This CDR3 is built from 15 residues. CDR3 region: CASSIVRGGVGEQFF. CDR3 DNA sequence: TGTGCCAGTAGTATAGTGCGGGGAGGGGTTGGCGAGCAGTTCTTC. The entire variable domain, with the rest obtained from reference TRBV19 and TRBJ2-1, is as follows: DGGITQSPKYLFRKEGQNVTLSCEQNLNHDAMYWYRQDPGQGLRLIYYSQIVNDFQKGDIAEGYSVSREKKESFPLTVTSAQKNPTAFYLCASSIVRGGVGEQFFGPGTRLTVL.

This chain links TRBV5-4 with TRBJ2-4; TRBD2 is a possible D gene (5 bases). CDR1 is SGHNT and CDR2 is YYREEE in the germline V gene (reference sequence). The CDR3 contains 14 residues. V lost 3 bases and J lost 0, with 7 bases in between. The CDR3 sequence is CASSSGIAKNIQYF. CDR3 DNA: TGTGCCAGCAGCTCGGGGATAGCCAAAAACATTCAGTACTTC.

The chain uses TRBV7-9 and TRBJ2-7; 8 nucleotides match TRBD2. The CDR3 consists of 15 residues. Looked up from germline, CDR1 is SEHNR and CDR2 is FQNEAQ (reference sequence). J gave up 3 bases and V 5 bases, and 9 bases lay outside the gene matches. CDR3 sequence (DNA): TGTGCCAGCAGCCCCCCAGCGGGAGCAAACTACGAGCAGTACTTC. It encodes CASSPPAGANYEQYF.

J is TRBJ1-5 and V is TRBV19; D is unresolved. The CDR3 length is 14 residues. Looked up from germline, CDR1 is LNHDA and CDR2 is SQIVND (reference sequence). With 1 base removed from V and 1 base from J, the gap between germline ends came to 5 bases. CDR3 nucleotide sequence: TGTGCCAGTAGTATAGCCCCAAGCAATCAGCCCCAGCATTTT. Residues: CASSIAPSNQPQHF.

The chain recombines TRBV4-3 with TRBJ2-3; 12 nucleotides line up with TRBD2. Trimming at V came to 4 bases and at J to 6 bases, leaving 5 bases not matched to a gene. This CDR3 region has 15 residues. Germline V lookup: CDR1 LGHNA, CDR2 YSLEER. The CDR3 region has the DNA TGCGCCAGCAGCCCACGACTAGCGGGAGCTGATACGCAGTATTTT. Its translation: CASSPRLAGADTQYF.

This clone was recorded once. A much larger clonotype is one base distant, so this may be a read error. The same CDR3 is also encoded by other DNA sequences in this sample. The genes are TRBV6-1 and TRBJ1-1; maybe TRBD1 (6 bases). The V end was cut by 4 bases, the J end by 1 base, with 7 bases between. CDR3 length: 13 amino acids. Germline V gene lookup returns CDR1 MNHNS and CDR2 SASEGT. CDR3 loop: CASSVQGNTEAFF. The CDR3 region has the DNA TGTGCCAGCAGTGTACAGGGGAACACTGAAGCTTTCTTT.

V usage is TRBV6-5 and J usage is TRBJ2-7; D assignment may be TRBD1 or TRBD2 (5 bases each). The CDR3 sequence is 15 residues long. Germline CDR1 is MNHEY and CDR2 is SVGAGI. The germline V and J ends were trimmed by 6 bases and 7 bases, with 22 bases remaining between them. The CDR3 region is CASRSSPELRGEQYF. The CDR3 nucleotides read TGTGCCAGCAGATCGAGCCCCGAACTGAGGGGAGAGCAGTACTTC.

The chain uses TRBV19 and TRBJ2-7; 7 bases match TRBD1. There are 15 residues in the CDR3. Germline values: CDR1 LNHDA, CDR2 SQIVND (reference sequence). V shed 5 bases, J shed 0 bases, and the junction held 7 bases outside the gene matches. CDR3 sequence: CASSGTGTVSYEQYF. Here the CDR3 DNA reads TGTGCCAGTAGTGGTACCGGGACAGTCTCCTACGAGCAGTACTTC.

The gene calls are TRBV7-2 and TRBJ2-1, with 7 bases aligning to TRBD1. This CDR3 comprises 16 residues. Germline CDR1 reads SGHTA; CDR2 reads FQGNSA. J gave up 2 bases and V 6 bases, and 10 bases lay outside the gene matches. CDR3 nucleotide sequence: TGTGCCAGCAGAACGCAGGGGGAGCTGGCCTACAATGAGCAGTTCTTC. It is translated as CASRTQGELAYNEQFF.